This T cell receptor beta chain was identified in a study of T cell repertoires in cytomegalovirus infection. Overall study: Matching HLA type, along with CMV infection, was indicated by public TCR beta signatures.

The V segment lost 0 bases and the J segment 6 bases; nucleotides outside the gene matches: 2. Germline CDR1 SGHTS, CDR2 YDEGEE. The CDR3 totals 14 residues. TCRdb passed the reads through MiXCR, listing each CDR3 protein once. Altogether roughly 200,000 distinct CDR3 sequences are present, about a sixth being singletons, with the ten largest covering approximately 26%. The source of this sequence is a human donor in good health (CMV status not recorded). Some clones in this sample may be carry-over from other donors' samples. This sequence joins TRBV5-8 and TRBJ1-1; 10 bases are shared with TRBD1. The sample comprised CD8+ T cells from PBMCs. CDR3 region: CASSLGQGAAEAFF. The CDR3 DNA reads TGTGCCAGCAGCTTGGGACAGGGGGCGGCTGAAGCTTTCTTT. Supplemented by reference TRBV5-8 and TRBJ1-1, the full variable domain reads EAGVTQSPTHLIKTRGQQATLRCSPISGHTSVYWYQQALGLGLQFLLWYDEGEERNRGNFPPRFSGRQFPNYSSELNVNALELEDSALYLCASSLGQGAAEAFFGQGTRLTVV.